This T cell receptor (beta chain) emerged from a study of control samples from healthy donors and cancer patients. Germline-derived CDR1 and CDR2 are SEHNR and FQNEAQ (reference sequence). V shed 6 bases and J 6 bases; nucleotides not matched to a gene: 7. This CDR3 region has 14 residues. Using immunoSEQ multiplex PCR, the repertoire was profiled, and TCRdb retains in-frame clones only, with some absent. The data hold 150,000 to 200,000 clones, with around 90% observed a single time. V and J are TRBV7-9 and TRBJ2-1; 8 bases fit TRBD2. This clonotype originated in a man under 40 in good health. Sample: blood. For the CDR3, the DNA is TGTGCCAGCAGACCCACTAGCGGAATCAATGAGCAGTTCTTC. It translates to CASRPTSGINEQFF.